This T cell receptor beta chain was obtained from a study of T cell responses to AZD1222 COVID-19 vaccine. This clone was recorded a few times. The antigen is undetermined. Study conclusions and caveats: At 160-218 and 743-854, vaccine-associated CD4 TCRs were dominant, and they spanned spike. The study reported that nearly half of spike-specific TCRs target unmutated variant regions. Without day 14 samples, only post-peak T cell repertoires were studied.

The protocol was immunoSEQ multiplex PCR, while the TCRdb copy is restricted to in-frame clones and leaves out a portion. The sample carries 140,000 to 150,000 clones, about 89% recorded once. This sample comprised peripheral blood, obtained 28 days after the second dose of the MenACWY control vaccine. The TCR comes from an adult who received the MenACWY meningococcal vaccine as a control.

CDR3 DNA: TGTGCCAGCAGCCGCAGGGACGGACTCTATGGCTACACCTTC. This codes for CASSRRDGLYGYTF. The V gene is TRBV11-2, the J gene TRBJ1-2; weak D call: TRBD1 (5 bases). CDR3 length: 14 amino acids. Looked up from germline, CDR1 is SGHAT and CDR2 is FQNNGV. The V and J ends lost 5 bases and 4 bases respectively, with 14 bases between them.